This TCR beta chain came from a study of shared clonotypes between healthy human individuals. Across the whole study: CD4 naive cells filled three plates per donor, CD4 memory three, CD8 naive two and CD8 memory one.

Whole-study findings and limits: At large depth, rarefaction still showed sorted-subset sequencing to be incomplete. Deeper or shallower sequencing was expected to change how clonotypes are shared among donors.

Clones were read by immunoSEQ multiplex PCR, and TCRdb kept only the in-frame ones, dropping some. The table has some 1.5 million clones, about 96% seen once. Comments on this clone: The antigen remains undetermined. In the same sample, other DNA sequences code for this CDR3.

The CDR3 spans 14 residues. Trimming left V 0 bases short and J 1 base short, with 7 bases between. Germline V gives CDR1 SGDLS, CDR2 YYNGEE. This chain joins TRBV9 and TRBJ2-5; D unresolved. This receptor was taken from a man younger than 40 in good health. The sequenced material came from naive CD4+ T cells sorted from blood. Described subset: CD45RA+ positively selected. DNA for the CDR3: TGTGCCAGCAGCGTAGGTCAGAGCCAAGAGACCCAGTACTTC. Amino acids: CASSVGQSQETQYF.